These 20 T cell receptor beta chains originate from one sample sequenced in a study of T-cell memory formation after mild COVID-19. One entry per CDR3 protein, called by TCRdb with MiXCR from the 5' RACE reads. The table has a few hundred thousand distinct CDR3 sequences, approximately 15% seen once. The material sequenced was PBMCs or a T cell subset sorted from them (not recorded which). These receptor sequences come from a young man who had mild COVID-19 (a few samples of this study predate the infection). Cell type and time point are not known.

This clonotype has a single count. The V call is TRBV25-1, the J call TRBJ2-6; 10 positions match TRBD1. Germline V gene lookup returns CDR1 MGHDK and CDR2 SYGVNS. Unmatched junction bases numbered 8, after V lost 4 bases and J lost 2 bases. The CDR3 runs to 18 residues. DNA of the CDR3: TGTGCCAGCAGTGGGTGGGGACAGGGGACCACTGGGGCCAACGTCCTGACTTTC. Its protein product is CASSGWGQGTTGANVLTF.

This clonotype was picked up many times. The chain employs TRBV20-1 and TRBJ2-4; tentative D call: TRBD2 (6 bases). This CDR3 comprises 15 residues. Germline CDR1 is DFQATT and CDR2 is SNEGSKA (reference sequence). Trimming took 1 base from V and 0 from J, leaving 10 bases between them. The CDR3 DNA sequence: TGCAGTGCTAGAGGCGGGGCGGGAGCCAAAAACATTCAGTACTTC. As protein: CSARGGAGAKNIQYF.

The chain carries TRBV5-1 and TRBJ1-3; D is unresolved. This CDR3 is 15 amino acids long. CDR1 is SGHRS and CDR2 is YFSETQ in the germline V gene. V gave up 1 base and J gave up 1 base, with 9 bases separating them. In DNA form, the CDR3 reads TGCGCCAGCAGCTTGTCGGCTTCTTCTGGAAACACCATATATTTT. It specifies CASSLSASSGNTIYF. Supplemented by reference TRBV5-1 and TRBJ1-3, the full variable domain reads KAGVTQTPRYLIKTRGQQVTLSCSPISGHRSVSWYQQTPGQGLQFLFEYFSETQRNKGNFPGRFSGRQFSNSRSEMNVSTLELGDSALYLCASSLSASSGNTIYFGEGSWLTVV.

This clonotype was counted at least ten times. The rearrangement joins TRBV5-1 to TRBJ1-6; D is unclear. V lost 0 bases, J lost 6 bases, and 10 bases lay in between. This CDR3 contains 15 residues. Germline values: CDR1 SGHRS, CDR2 YFSETQ. The CDR3 here is CASSLEAIGNSPLHF. The CDR3 nucleotides read TGCGCCAGCAGCTTGGAGGCGATAGGTAATTCACCCCTCCACTTT.

This chain connects TRBV18 to TRBJ2-7, with TRBD1 identical over 7 bases. Per germline, CDR1 KGHSH and CDR2 LQKENI. CDR3 length: 14 amino acids. J lost 0 bases, V lost 9 bases, and 8 bases had no gene match. The CDR3 bases are TGTGCCAGTCAGGAGACAGGGAGCTCCTACGAGCAGTACGTC. Protein product: CASQETGSSYEQYV.

This clonotype has more than one count but fewer than ten. The genes are TRBV18 and TRBJ2-2; TRBD2 is a possible D gene (5 bases). Between the trimmed V and J ends, which lost 2 bases and 3 bases, there was a span of 16 bases. This CDR3 is 17 amino acids long. Germline CDR1 is KGHSH and CDR2 is LQKENI. Written as DNA, the CDR3 is TGTGCCAGCTCACCAAGGCCGGCTAGCCTTTACACCGGGGAGCTGTTTTTT. This gives the protein CASSPRPASLYTGELFF.

This chain joins TRBV11-2 and TRBJ2-1; 10 positions agree with TRBD1. The CDR3 covers 14 residues. The ends lost 4 bases at V and 6 bases at J; junction bases unmatched: 3. Per the germline V gene, CDR1 is SGHAT and CDR2 is FQNNGV. Here the CDR3 reads CASSSGTGVNEQFF. The CDR3 DNA sequence: TGTGCCAGCAGCTCCGGGACAGGGGTCAATGAGCAGTTCTTC.

The chain is built from TRBV6-1 and TRBJ2-7; no firm D call. The CDR3 spans 12 residues. V lost 10 bases to trimming and J lost 5 bases, with 15 bases between them. In germline, CDR1 is MNHNS, CDR2 SASEGT. CDR3 sequence reads: CAIRATGNEQYF. The DNA for the CDR3 is TGTGCCATACGGGCCACTGGGAACGAGCAGTACTTC.

The gene calls are TRBV30 and TRBJ2-1; D possibly uses TRBD1 or TRBD2 (6 bases each). Trimming left V 2 bases short and J 2 bases short, with 7 bases between. This CDR3 has 13 amino acids. In germline, CDR1 is GTSNPN, CDR2 SVGIG (reference sequence). The CDR3 DNA sequence: TGTGCCTGGAGTAGGGGGGCCTACAATGAGCAGTTCTTC. Translated: CAWSRGAYNEQFF.

This clonotype was detected many times. The chain combines TRBV3-1 with TRBJ2-7; D is undetermined. Trimming pared 1 base from V and 5 bases from J, leaving 12 bases between. CDR1 LGHDT and CDR2 YNNKEL come from the germline V gene (reference sequence). The CDR3 totals 14 residues. The CDR3 DNA sequence: TGTGCCAGCAGCCAAGCTAGTAATTCCCACGAGCAGTACTTC. As protein: CASSQASNSHEQYF.

This clonotype was detected many times. It is unclear where the CDR3 begins or ends on the DNA, so no DNA is shown, and the CDR3 is as TCRdb lists it. The chain has TRBV9 and TRBJ2-1; the table's D call TRBD1 went unverified against the DNA. The CDR3 has 14 residues if both end residues are counted. Germline CDR1 and CDR2: SGDLS and YYNGEE. CDR3 in amino acids: CASSVVGPGNEQFF.

This chain uses TRBV6-5 with TRBJ2-7; 7 positions match TRBD2. The CDR3 covers 12 residues. CDR1 is MNHEY and CDR2 is SVGAGI in the germline V gene. V shed 10 bases and J 3 bases; nucleotides not matched to a gene: 6. The CDR3 protein is CAISPGGYEQYV. CDR3 bases: TGTGCCATCTCGCCGGGGGGCTACGAGCAGTACGTC.

The gene calls are TRBV7-9 and TRBJ2-7; D is unresolved. The V gene's germline CDR1 is SEHNR and CDR2 FQNEAQ (reference sequence). The V and J ends lost 3 bases and 9 bases respectively, with 15 bases between them. The CDR3 loop spans 13 amino acids. The CDR3 sequence is CASSFKDTTSQYF. The CDR3 DNA reads TGTGCCAGCAGCTTCAAGGATACCACGTCGCAGTACTTC.

The rearrangement joins TRBV6-6 to TRBJ2-3; D possibly matches TRBD1 or TRBD2 (6 bases each). V was trimmed by 7 bases and J by 0 bases, leaving 11 bases between them. This CDR3 is built from 14 residues. The germline CDR1 and CDR2 sequences are MNHNY and SVGAGI (reference sequence). CDR3 residues: CASIWGASTDTQYF. In nucleotides, the CDR3 is TGTGCCAGCATCTGGGGGGCCAGCACAGATACGCAGTATTTT.

There are many counts of this clonotype. This chain links TRBV5-1 with TRBJ2-1, with D possibly being TRBD1 or TRBD2 (6 bases each). Trimming took 6 bases from V and 2 from J, leaving 12 bases between them. CDR1 is SGHRS, CDR2 YFSETQ, per germline. This CDR3 has 14 amino acids. The CDR3 here is CASTTGGAYNEQFF. The CDR3 bases are TGCGCCAGCACCACCGGGGGCGCCTACAATGAGCAGTTCTTC.

This clonotype was found a few times. The chain carries TRBV5-5 and TRBJ2-1, with 8 bases that match TRBD2. Losses at the gene ends were 6 bases for V and 6 bases for J; bases not matched to a gene: 8. The V gene's germline CDR1 is SGHKS and CDR2 YYEKEE (reference sequence). The CDR3 extends over 14 amino acids. The CDR3 sequence: CASNPTRGGNEQFF. The CDR3, as DNA: TGTGCCAGCAACCCGACCCGGGGGGGCAATGAGCAGTTCTTC.

This clonotype was counted ten times or more. The V and J genes are TRBV30 and TRBJ2-5; TRBD1 might be the D (5 bases). This CDR3 spans 13 amino acids. CDR1 and CDR2 from the germline V gene are GTSNPN and SVGIG (reference sequence). V lost 2 bases and J lost 7, with 14 bases in between. As DNA, the CDR3 is TGTGCCTGGAGTATCCAAGGGGTTGTGACCCAGTACTTC. Its protein is CAWSIQGVVTQYF.

There are a few counts of this clonotype. The V and J genes are TRBV10-3 and TRBJ2-1; possible D gene TRBD2, 6 bases. CDR3 length equals 17 residues. CDR1 is ENHRY, CDR2 SYGVKD, per germline. The V and J ends lost 2 bases and 4 bases respectively, with 18 bases between them. The CDR3 DNA reads as TGTGCCATCAGTGAGACGACCGGGACTGGCCGGTACAATGAGCAGTTCTTC. Translated, it gives CAISETTGTGRYNEQFF.

This clonotype was found a few times. The CDR3 region is CASSSRTGEGTEAFF. CDR3 DNA: TGTGCCAGCAGCTCACGGACAGGGGAAGGGACTGAAGCTTTCTTT. The V and J genes are TRBV5-4 and TRBJ1-1, with 9 bases fitting TRBD1. Germline CDR1 reads SGHNT; CDR2 reads YYREEE (reference sequence). CDR3 length: 15 amino acids. Trimming removed 3 bases from V and 5 bases from J; junction bases left unmatched: 8.

V gene TRBV6-2 or TRBV6-3 combines with J gene TRBJ2-7, with 10 bases that match TRBD1. The CDR3 has 15 amino acids. V gave up 6 bases and J gave up 5 bases; unmatched junction bases: 10. Germline V CDR1 and CDR2: MNHEY, SVGEGT. The chain's CDR3 is CASRRQGARIHEQYF. The CDR3 region has the DNA TGTGCCAGCAGAAGACAGGGGGCTCGGATCCACGAGCAGTACTTC.